The source of this T cell receptor beta chain is a study of blood T cells in healthy people across ages. V was cut by 3 bases and J by 7 bases, with 12 bases left in between. The CDR3 sequence is 13 residues long. Germline loops: CDR1 LGHNA, CDR2 YNFKEQ. Ten or more counts support this clonotype. The second PCR ran about 6 to 12 cycles with a sample-barcoded 5' primer and J-beta primers. TCRdb reprocessed the 5' RACE reads with MiXCR, giving one entry per CDR3 protein. The repertoire has some 760,000 distinct CDR3 sequences, around 25% of them found once; the top ten carry approximately 4%. Separately, the same data were catalogued under a study of T cells of mothers and their children.

The material sequenced was blood. This sequence was found in a boy aged 5-17 years in good health. V and J are TRBV4-2 and TRBJ1-1, with a tentative D call TRBD1 (6 bases). The chain's CDR3 is CASSQVKQGEAFF. The CDR3 region has the DNA TGTGCCAGCAGCCAGGTAAAACAGGGTGAAGCTTTCTTT.